The 23 T cell receptor beta chains listed next were all sequenced from one sample in a study of cytomegalovirus exposure and HLA in healthy donors. Vbeta (60) and Jbeta (13) primers were used in the PCR. Profiled with immunoSEQ multiplex PCR; TCRdb holds only in-frame clones, not every one. Of around 78,000 clones listed, about three quarters are singletons. Sequences were obtained from PBMCs. All receptors derive from a male donor in good health and CMV-seronegative.

The genes are TRBV19 and TRBJ1-1; 8 bases are shared with TRBD1. The CDR3 is 16 amino acids. Germline V lookup: CDR1 LNHDA, CDR2 SQIVND (reference sequence). Losses at the gene ends were 6 bases for V and 0 bases for J; bases not matched to a gene: 9. The CDR3 loop reads CASRQGTGPMNTEAFF. CDR3 in DNA: TGTGCCAGTAGACAAGGGACAGGTCCTATGAACACTGAAGCTTTCTTT.

V gene TRBV30 combines with J gene TRBJ2-1; D remains unclear. The V gene's germline CDR1 is GTSNPN and CDR2 SVGIG (reference sequence). The CDR3 is 13 amino acids. Trimming took 3 bases from V and 5 from J, leaving 11 bases between them. Written as DNA, the CDR3 is TGTGCCTGGAGCCCTAGTTTCGACAATGAGCAGTTCTTC. Protein: CAWSPSFDNEQFF.

The chain couples TRBV2 to TRBJ2-2, with a weak D call TRBD2 (6 bases). This CDR3 comprises 12 residues. Looked up from germline, CDR1 is SNHLY and CDR2 is FYNNEI. The V end lost 4 bases, the J end lost 6 bases, and 6 bases lay between the germline ends. The CDR3 region has the DNA TGTGCCAGCAGTGGGGGGGCCGGGGAGCTGTTTTTT. The encoded protein is CASSGGAGELFF. Looking up the rest from reference TRBV2 and TRBJ2-2 gives the full variable domain: EPEVTQTPSHQVTQMGQEVILRCVPISNHLYFYWYRQILGQKVEFLVSFYNNEISEKSEIFDDQFSVERPDGSNFTLKIRSTKLEDSAMYFCASSGGAGELFFGEGSRLTVL.

The chain recombines TRBV6-6 with TRBJ1-2, with D possibly TRBD1 on 6 matching bases. Germline V gene data show CDR1 as MNHNY and CDR2 as SVGAGI (reference sequence). V was cut by 5 bases and J by 3 bases, with 16 bases left in between. The CDR3 runs 15 residues. CDR3 amino acids: CASSTRQGHDYGYTF. In DNA, the CDR3 is TGTGCCAGCAGTACGAGGCAGGGGCACGACTATGGCTACACCTTC.

A remark on this clone: The junction shows a germline mismatch at one end, possibly a read error. This chain links TRBV10-3 with TRBJ1-6; a weak D match, TRBD1 (5 bases). The CDR3 runs to 14 residues. Germline V gene data show CDR1 as ENHRY and CDR2 as SYGVKD. DNA for the CDR3: TGTGCCATCACTGACGCCCTGGGGGGTTCACCCCTCAACTTT. This translates into CAITDALGGSPLNF.

The chain links TRBV9 to TRBJ2-7, with 7 nucleotides matching TRBD2. CDR3 length equals 16 residues. Germline CDR1 is SGDLS and CDR2 is YYNGEE. The trim removed 0 bases at V and 2 bases at J, leaving 8 bases unmatched. CDR3 coding DNA: TGTGCCAGCAGCGTAGGTTGGGACGGGGGGACCTACGAGCAGTACTTC. This gives the protein CASSVGWDGGTYEQYF.

The V call is TRBV19, the J call TRBJ1-5; no firm D call. Trimming took 2 bases from V and 4 from J, leaving 6 bases between them. CDR1 and CDR2 (germline): LNHDA, SQIVND (reference sequence). The CDR3 has 13 amino acids. CDR3 bases: TGTGCCAGTAGTATACAGACTAATCAGCCCCAGCATTTT. Its translation is CASSIQTNQPQHF.

This chain joins TRBV27 and TRBJ1-2; D unresolved. Germline CDR1 reads MNHEY; CDR2 reads SMNVEV (reference sequence). V was cut by 5 bases and J by 7 bases, with 14 bases left in between. The CDR3 has 13 residues. The CDR3 loop reads CASSPGSHFGYTF. The CDR3 DNA sequence: TGTGCCAGCAGTCCCGGGTCCCACTTTGGCTACACCTTC.

This chain connects TRBV5-1 to TRBJ2-5, with 10 positions matching TRBD2. Germline CDR1 reads SGHRS; CDR2 reads YFSETQ. The CDR3 runs 15 residues. After removal of 4 bases from V and 2 bases from J, the junction contained 5 bases not matched to a gene. The CDR3 nucleotides read TGCGCCAGCAGCCCGGCTAGCGGGGGTCAAGAGACCCAGTACTTC. Residues: CASSPASGGQETQYF.

CDR3 loop: CASKRGRTGVLTDTQYF. The DNA of the CDR3 is TGTGCCAGCAAAAGGGGCAGGACAGGGGTTTTGACAGATACGCAGTATTTT. The V gene is TRBV28, the J gene TRBJ2-3; 9 nucleotides align to TRBD1. Germline V gene sequence: CDR1 MDHEN, CDR2 SYDVKM. This CDR3 comprises 17 residues. The J segment lost 3 bases and the V segment lost 7 bases, leaving 14 bases of the junction unmatched.

The chain uses TRBV9 and TRBJ2-7, with 12 bases matching TRBD2. Losses at the gene ends were 7 bases for V and 6 bases for J; bases not matched to a gene: 2. The CDR3 runs 12 residues. In germline, CDR1 is SGDLS, CDR2 YYNGEE. Here the CDR3 reads CASASGRGEQYF. CDR3 in DNA: TGTGCCAGCGCTAGCGGGAGGGGCGAGCAGTACTTC.

The genes are TRBV18 and TRBJ1-3; TRBD1 matches 9 bases. The CDR3 covers 16 residues. Germline V lookup: CDR1 KGHSH, CDR2 LQKENI. Trimming took 0 bases from V and 4 from J; bases not matched to a gene: 4. The CDR3 loop is CASSPPDRGSGNTIYF. Here the CDR3 DNA reads TGTGCCAGCTCACCACCGGACAGGGGCTCAGGAAACACCATATATTTT.

The V and J genes are TRBV15 and TRBJ1-3; 8 nucleotides match TRBD1. This CDR3 is built from 15 residues. V dropped 5 bases and J dropped 0; count of bases not matched to a gene: 3. From germline, CDR1 is LNHNV and CDR2 YYDKDF (reference sequence). The CDR3 DNA follows: TGTGCCACCAGCCCGGACAGGGCCTCTGGAAACACCATATATTTT. Its translation: CATSPDRASGNTIYF.

The chain couples TRBV19 to TRBJ2-3; 7 nucleotides align to TRBD2. Germline CDR1 LNHDA, CDR2 SQIVND (reference sequence). CDR3 length: 15 residues. Trimming cost V 3 bases and J 5 bases; bases outside gene matches: 8. This CDR3 reads CASSISGSHVDTQYF. In DNA form, the CDR3 reads TGTGCCAGTAGTATTAGCGGGTCCCACGTAGATACGCAGTATTTT.

The genes are TRBV6-5 and TRBJ2-7; 10 nucleotides align to TRBD2. Unmatched junction bases numbered 6, after V lost 0 bases and J lost 4 bases. The CDR3 has 16 amino acids. CDR1 is MNHEY, CDR2 SVGAGI, per germline. CDR3: CASSYSRGSGRYEQYF. The CDR3 DNA follows: TGTGCCAGCAGTTACTCGAGGGGTAGCGGGAGGTACGAGCAGTACTTC.

V gene TRBV27 combines with J gene TRBJ1-1, with D possibly TRBD1 on 5 matching bases. V dropped 5 bases and J dropped 11 bases, with 18 bases sitting between them. This CDR3 region has 13 residues. Germline values: CDR1 MNHEY, CDR2 SMNVEV (reference sequence). The CDR3 sequence: CASSPTVGRVAFF. The DNA for the CDR3 is TGTGCCAGCAGTCCAACGGTGGGCAGGGTTGCTTTCTTT.

The CDR3 DNA sequence: TGTGCCAGCTCACCACCGTCAGAAGGAAACACCATATATTTT. It is translated as CASSPPSEGNTIYF. The chain combines TRBV18 with TRBJ1-3; D remains ambiguous. V lost 0 bases and J 4 bases, leaving 7 bases between the germline ends. In germline, CDR1 is KGHSH, CDR2 LQKENI. The CDR3 is 14 residues long.

V is TRBV6-7 and J is TRBJ2-6; 7 nucleotides agree with TRBD2. TRBV6-7 is an open reading frame whose function is uncertain. The V gene end was trimmed by 0 bases and the J gene end by 4 bases; junction bases not matched to a gene: 18. The CDR3 sequence is 21 residues long. The CDR3 region is CASSYSTRTSLSLQGANVLTF. The CDR3 nucleotides are TGTGCCAGCAGTTACTCTACTCGGACTAGTCTTTCCCTACAAGGGGCCAACGTCCTGACTTTC.

The V call is TRBV6-6, the J call TRBJ1-5; 8 nucleotides agree with TRBD1. After removal of 6 bases from V and 5 bases from J, the junction contained 3 bases not matched to a gene. The CDR3 totals 13 residues. CDR1 and CDR2 from the germline V gene are MNHNY and SVGAGI (reference sequence). Here the CDR3 reads CASRKQGDQPQHF. CDR3 in DNA: TGTGCCAGCAGGAAACAGGGGGATCAGCCCCAGCATTTT.

This chain links TRBV6-1 with TRBJ2-3, with D perhaps TRBD2 (5 bases). Trimming cost V 7 bases and J 3 bases, with 11 bases left between them. The CDR3 loop spans 13 amino acids. Looked up from germline, CDR1 is MNHNS and CDR2 is SASEGT. The CDR3 sequence: CASTERDTDTQYF. The CDR3 DNA sequence: TGTGCCAGCACCGAACGGGATACAGATACGCAGTATTTT.

The chain has TRBV19 and TRBJ2-1, with 10 bases matching TRBD2. The CDR3 consists of 14 residues. Germline CDR1 reads LNHDA; CDR2 reads SQIVND (reference sequence). The V gene end was trimmed by 9 bases and the J gene end by 4 bases; junction bases not matched to a gene: 6. The CDR3 bases are TGTGCCAGCGCCTTAGCGGGGGGTTACAATGAGCAGTTCTTC. Protein product: CASALAGGYNEQFF.

The chain uses TRBV7-2 and TRBJ2-1; no reliable D call. Germline V gene data show CDR1 as SGHTA and CDR2 as FQGNSA. The CDR3 extends over 13 amino acids. V was trimmed by 6 bases and J by 7 bases, leaving 13 bases between them. The CDR3 DNA is TGTGCCAGCAGACAGATAGGCCCTAATGAGCAGTTCTTC. Encoded protein: CASRQIGPNEQFF.

This clone came up a few times. This rearrangement joins TRBV6-5 to TRBJ1-2; TRBD1 matches 7 bases. CDR1 is MNHEY, CDR2 SVGAGI, per germline. The CDR3 contains 14 residues. The J segment lost 4 bases and the V segment lost 5 bases, leaving 7 bases of the junction unmatched. DNA of the CDR3: TGTGCCAGCAGTCCCCATGGACAGGCCTATGGCTACACCTTC. Translation gives CASSPHGQAYGYTF.